The rows below give T cell receptor beta chains drawn from one sample of a study of T cell responses to AZD1222 COVID-19 vaccine. The data were produced by immunoSEQ multiplex PCR, yet TCRdb's version contains in-frame clones alone and is incomplete. In the table there are about 110,000 clones, around 90% of which are singletons. The input for sequencing was peripheral blood, taken on day 0 of MenACWY control vaccination. The source is an adult in good health. CDR3s include the opening cysteine and the closing phenylalanine or tryptophan. D genes are given only for firm matches. Only part of the rows carry a size: once, few, many, or a class if the clone is expanded.

size	D	V	J	CDR3	DNA
-	-	TRBV19	TRBJ1-1	CASSIPGLNTEAFF	TGTGCCAGTAGTATACCTGGGCTGAACACTGAAGCTTTCTTT
-	-	TRBV30	TRBJ2-7	CAWSVRSWQYF	TGTGCCTGGAGTGTACGTTCCTGGCAGTACTTC
-	-	TRBV2	TRBJ2-5	CASSGWETQYF	TGTGCCAGCAGTGGTTGGGAGACCCAGTACTTC
-	-	TRBV14	TRBJ1-6	CASSQGHSPLHF	TGTGCCAGCAGCCAGGGCCATTCACCCCTCCACTTT
-	-	TRBV10-3	TRBJ2-5	CAISDRARKTQYF	TGTGCCATCAGTGATCGAGCCCGGAAGACCCAGTACTTC
once	-	TRBV5-1	TRBJ1-1	CASSSYGANTEAFF	TGCGCCAGCAGCTCCTACGGGGCGAACACTGAAGCTTTCTTT
-	-	TRBV28	TRBJ1-1	CASSIRETEAFF	TGTGCCAGCAGTATCAGGGAGACTGAAGCTTTCTTT
-	-	TRBV2	TRBJ1-3	CASSEAGGSGNTIYF	TGTGCCAGCAGTGAAGCAGGGGGCTCTGGAAACACCATATATTTT
-	-	TRBV19	TRBJ1-5	CASCQGEIPNQPQHF	TGTGCCAGTTGCCAGGGCGAGATCCCGAATCAGCCCCAGCATTTT
-	-	TRBV6-1	TRBJ1-4	CASSEGTINEKLFF	TGTGCCAGCAGTGAGGGGACAATAAATGAAAAACTGTTTTTT
-	-	TRBV7-8	TRBJ1-6	CASSLGWQGGSSPLHF	TGTGCCAGCAGCTTAGGATGGCAGGGAGGCAGTTCACCCCTCCACTTT
-	-	TRBV5-4	TRBJ1-4	CASSFSGARQSKLFF	TGTGCCAGCAGCTTTTCGGGGGCCCGGCAGTCGAAACTGTTTTTT
-	TRBD1	TRBV4-3	TRBJ1-1	CASSQKDRGGETEAFF	TGCGCCAGCAGCCAAAAGGACAGGGGAGGGGAAACTGAAGCTTTCTTT
-	-	TRBV9	TRBJ1-3	CASSVEGAAGNTIYF	TGTGCCAGCAGCGTAGAAGGGGCGGCTGGAAACACCATATATTTT
-	-	TRBV6-5	TRBJ2-7	CASSYGGFGEQYF	TGTGCCAGCAGTTACGGGGGTTTCGGCGAGCAGTACTTC
-	-	TRBV5-4	TRBJ1-2	CASSPTGGGSYGYTF	TGTGCCAGCAGCCCGACGGGTGGGGGTAGCTATGGCTACACCTTC
-	-	TRBV18	TRBJ2-7	CASSPGSSYEQYF	TGTGCCAGCTCACCAGGCAGCTCCTACGAGCAGTACTTC
-	-	TRBV6-4	TRBJ2-2	CASSERDTGELFF	TGTGCCAGCAGTGAACGGGACACCGGGGAGCTGTTTTTT
-	TRBD1	TRBV10-3	TRBJ2-7	CAITRTGGNEQYF	TGTGCCATCACCAGGACAGGGGGCAATGAGCAGTACTTC
-	TRBD1	TRBV10-3	TRBJ1-2	CAISESGRDSTSVGYTF	TGTGCCATCAGTGAGTCTGGTCGGGACAGCACATCTGTAGGCTACACCTTC
-	-	TRBV24-1	TRBJ2-7	CATSESDSYEQYF	TGTGCCACCAGTGAGTCAGACTCCTACGAGCAGTACTTC
-	-	TRBV5-1	TRBJ2-2	CASSIRTVTTTGELFF	TGCGCCAGCAGCATAAGGACAGTTACGACCACCGGGGAGCTGTTTTTT
-	TRBD1	TRBV7-9	TRBJ1-1	CASSGGTGGYEAFF	TGTGCCAGCAGCGGCGGGACAGGGGGGTATGAAGCTTTCTTT
-	-	TRBV9	TRBJ1-1	CASSVGVGESSWYTEAFF	TGTGCCAGCAGCGTAGGCGTCGGGGAGTCGTCCTGGTACACTGAAGCTTTCTTT
-	-	TRBV7-2	TRBJ2-7	CASSSQGILPYEQYF	TGTGCCAGCAGCTCCCAGGGGATACTTCCCTACGAGCAGTACTTC
-	-	TRBV30	TRBJ1-2	CAWSVSYDSWRANYGYTF	TGTGCCTGGAGTGTATCTTATGACAGCTGGAGAGCTAACTATGGCTACACCTTC
once	TRBD1	TRBV19	TRBJ1-1	CASSTWDSEAFF	TGTGCCAGTAGTACTTGGGACAGTGAAGCTTTCTTT
-	-	TRBV7-9	TRBJ1-3	CASSLGSGNTIYF	TGTGCCAGCAGCTTAGGCTCTGGAAACACCATATATTTT
-	-	TRBV7-8	TRBJ2-7	CASSRGGDNNYEQYF	TGTGCCAGCAGCCGAGGCGGGGACAACAACTACGAGCAGTACTTC